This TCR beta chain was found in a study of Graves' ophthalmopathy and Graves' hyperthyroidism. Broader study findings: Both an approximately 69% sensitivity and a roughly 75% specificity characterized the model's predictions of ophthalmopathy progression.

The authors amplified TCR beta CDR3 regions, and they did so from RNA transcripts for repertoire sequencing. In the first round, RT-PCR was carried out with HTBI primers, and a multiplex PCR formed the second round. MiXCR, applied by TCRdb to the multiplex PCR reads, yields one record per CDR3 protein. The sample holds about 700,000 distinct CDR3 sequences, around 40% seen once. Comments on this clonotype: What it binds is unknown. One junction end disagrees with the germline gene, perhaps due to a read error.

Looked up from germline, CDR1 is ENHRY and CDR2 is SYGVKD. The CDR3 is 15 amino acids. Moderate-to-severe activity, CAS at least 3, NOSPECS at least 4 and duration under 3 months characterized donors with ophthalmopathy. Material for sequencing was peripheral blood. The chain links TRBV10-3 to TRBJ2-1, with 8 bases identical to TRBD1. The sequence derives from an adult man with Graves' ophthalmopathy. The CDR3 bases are TGTGCCATCAGTGAGCCATGGACAGGGTACACTGAGCAGTTCTTC. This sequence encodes CAISEPWTGYTEQFF.